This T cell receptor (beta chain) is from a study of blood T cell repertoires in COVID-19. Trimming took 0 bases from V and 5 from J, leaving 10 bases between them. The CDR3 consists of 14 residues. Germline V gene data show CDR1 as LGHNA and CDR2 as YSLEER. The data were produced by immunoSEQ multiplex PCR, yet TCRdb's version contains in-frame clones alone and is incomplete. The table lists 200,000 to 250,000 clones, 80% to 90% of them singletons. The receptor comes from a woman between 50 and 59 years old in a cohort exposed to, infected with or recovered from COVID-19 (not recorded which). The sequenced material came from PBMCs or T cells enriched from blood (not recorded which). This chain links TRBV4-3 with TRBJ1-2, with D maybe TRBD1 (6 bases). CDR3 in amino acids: CASSQDAQGYGYTF. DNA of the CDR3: TGCGCCAGCAGCCAAGATGCGCAGGGGTATGGCTACACCTTC.